The 30 T cell receptor beta chains below all came from one sample that was sequenced in a study of cytomegalovirus exposure and HLA in healthy donors. 60 Vbeta and 13 Jbeta primers were used in PCR. Libraries were prepared by immunoSEQ multiplex PCR; TCRdb keeps only in-frame clonotypes and omits some of them. The sample consists of approximately 190,000 clones, around 86% of them appearing once. The sequenced sample was PBMCs. All receptors come from a man between 35 and 55 years old in good health and CMV-seropositive.

The genes are TRBV6-5 and TRBJ1-3; D gene uncertain. The ends were cut back, 2 bases at V and 6 bases at J, with 8 bases in the middle. CDR1 and CDR2 from the germline V gene are MNHEY and SVGAGI. The CDR3 has 13 residues. The CDR3 region has the DNA TGTGCCAGCAGTTACGACGGGAAAAACACCATATATTTT. This encodes CASSYDGKNTIYF.

The chain uses TRBV11-2 and TRBJ2-1, with TRBD2 matching 13 bases. The V segment lost 9 bases and the J segment 2 bases; nucleotides outside the gene matches: 10. The CDR3 has 17 residues. Germline CDR1 reads SGHAT; CDR2 reads FQNNGV. CDR3 residues: CARPLAGGQEAYNEQFF. The CDR3 DNA reads as TGTGCCAGGCCACTAGCGGGGGGGCAAGAGGCCTACAATGAGCAGTTCTTC. The full variable domain, with the rest looked up from reference TRBV11-2 and TRBJ2-1, is EAGVAQSPRYKIIEKRQSVAFWCNPISGHATLYWYQQILGQGPKLLIQFQNNGVVDDSQLPKDRFSAERLKGVDSTLKIQPAKLEDSAVYLCARPLAGGQEAYNEQFFGPGTRLTVL.

The gene calls are TRBV30 and TRBJ1-3, with TRBD1 matching over 7 bases. Germline CDR1 reads GTSNPN; CDR2 reads SVGIG (reference sequence). Trimming took 2 bases from V and 4 from J; bases not matched to a gene: 5. CDR3 length: 14 residues. The CDR3 loop is CAWSLRGSGNTIYF. Written as DNA, the CDR3 is TGTGCCTGGAGTCTCAGGGGGTCGGGAAACACCATATATTTT.

The chain uses TRBV27 and TRBJ1-2; 12 nucleotides agree with TRBD1. V lost 5 bases and J lost 7; bases outside the gene matches: 14. Germline V gives CDR1 MNHEY, CDR2 SMNVEV (reference sequence). The CDR3 loop spans 17 amino acids. The CDR3 region has the DNA TGTGCCAGCAGTCTCTTACCCCGGGACAGGGGGCTTACTGGCTACACCTTC. This encodes CASSLLPRDRGLTGYTF.

The chain is built from TRBV18 and TRBJ1-5; weak D call: TRBD1 (6 bases). Trimming took off 6 bases at V and 6 bases at J, with 15 bases between the two ends. CDR1 is KGHSH, CDR2 LQKENI, per germline. There are 14 residues in the CDR3. DNA for the CDR3: TGTGCCAGCTCCCCCACAGGGACGGCTCAGCCCCAGCATTTT. This translates into CASSPTGTAQPQHF.

This CDR3 reads CASSLDRDTDTQYF. The DNA for the CDR3 is TGTGCCAGCAGCCTGGACAGGGACACAGATACGCAGTATTTT. The V call is TRBV9, the J call TRBJ2-3; the match to TRBD1 covers 8 bases. The CDR3 is made up of 14 amino acids. The V gene's germline CDR1 is SGDLS and CDR2 YYNGEE. V gave up 4 bases and J gave up 2 bases; unmatched junction bases: 3.

This clone was picked up one time. V usage is TRBV7-6 and J usage is TRBJ1-1; TRBD1 might be the D (5 bases). From germline, CDR1 is SGHVS and CDR2 FNYEAQ. The CDR3 is 14 residues long. V gave up 2 bases and J gave up 6 bases, with 13 bases separating them. The CDR3 sequence is CASSLTRAGSEAFF. CDR3 sequence (DNA): TGTGCCAGCAGCTTAACCCGGGCAGGGTCTGAAGCTTTCTTT.

J is TRBJ1-4 and V is TRBV7-9; TRBD1 agrees at 8 bases. The CDR3 covers 14 residues. CDR1 is SEHNR and CDR2 is FQNEAQ in the germline V gene (reference sequence). J was trimmed by 5 bases and V by 5 bases; bases with no gene match: 4. The CDR3 region is CASSRDRRNEKLFF. The CDR3 bases are TGTGCCAGCAGCAGGGACAGGCGGAATGAAAAACTGTTTTTT.

The chain employs TRBV5-6 and TRBJ1-1; 8 bases agree with TRBD1. With V trimmed by 2 bases and J by 3 bases, 9 bases remained unmatched. Germline V gene lookup returns CDR1 SGHDT and CDR2 YYEEEE. The length of the CDR3 is 16 residues. This CDR3 is CASSFQSTGDDTEAFF. The CDR3 DNA reads as TGTGCCAGCAGCTTCCAATCGACAGGGGACGACACTGAAGCTTTCTTT.

The chain links TRBV4-2 to TRBJ2-3, with D possibly matching TRBD2 (6 bases). The germline CDR1 and CDR2 sequences are LGHNA and YNFKEQ. This CDR3 is 16 amino acids long. V was clipped by 4 bases and J by 6 bases, with 20 bases between them. The chain's CDR3 is CASSLEGGLRVDTQYF. In DNA form, the CDR3 reads TGTGCCAGCAGCCTTGAGGGAGGCCTCCGTGTGGATACGCAGTATTTT.

This rearrangement joins TRBV5-1 to TRBJ1-6, with 8 bases aligning to TRBD1. In germline, CDR1 is SGHRS, CDR2 YFSETQ. This CDR3 region has 15 residues. Unmatched junction bases numbered 7, after V lost 4 bases and J lost 7 bases. CDR3 loop: CASSPVQGVNSPLHF. The DNA for the CDR3 is TGCGCCAGCAGCCCAGTACAGGGGGTGAATTCACCCCTCCACTTT.

In this sample, this clone turned up a few times. Other DNA sequences from this sample encode an identical CDR3 as well. The chain uses TRBV15 and TRBJ2-2; TRBD2 might be the D (5 bases). In germline, CDR1 is LNHNV, CDR2 YYDKDF (reference sequence). Trimming took off 1 base at V and 6 bases at J, with 9 bases between the two ends. This CDR3 spans 14 amino acids. In DNA form, the CDR3 reads TGTGCCACCAGCAGAGGGAGCGGATCCGGGGAGCTGTTTTTT. Protein product: CATSRGSGSGELFF.

This clone was counted a single time. CDR3 nucleotides: TGTGCCAGTAGTATGGTCCAGGGGCCCTACGAGCAGTACTTC. Translated: CASSMVQGPYEQYF. V is TRBV19 and J is TRBJ2-7; TRBD1 might be the D (6 bases). This CDR3 comprises 14 residues. With 3 bases removed from V and 2 bases from J, the gap between germline ends came to 11 bases. Looked up from germline, CDR1 is LNHDA and CDR2 is SQIVND (reference sequence).

The V gene is TRBV10-2, the J gene TRBJ1-2, with D maybe TRBD1 (5 bases). The ends were cut back, 4 bases at V and 1 base at J, with 7 bases in the middle. This CDR3 is built from 13 residues. CDR1 and CDR2 (germline): WSHSY, SAAADI. The CDR3 reads CASSAQDNYGYTF. CDR3 nucleotides: TGCGCCAGCAGTGCACAGGATAACTATGGCTACACCTTC.

The chain employs TRBV5-1 and TRBJ1-3, with a possible D match to TRBD1 (5 bases). The germline CDR1 and CDR2 sequences are SGHRS and YFSETQ. V was trimmed by 1 base and J by 0 bases, leaving 8 bases between them. The CDR3 runs 15 residues. CDR3 sequence: CASSLTGNSGNTIYF. The DNA for the CDR3 is TGCGCCAGCAGCTTGACAGGAAACTCTGGAAACACCATATATTTT.

This CDR3 is CASSLGGSYYEQYF. The CDR3 coding sequence is TGTGCCAGCAGCTTAGGCGGTTCATACTACGAGCAGTACTTC. J is TRBJ2-7 and V is TRBV7-2; no reliable D call. This CDR3 is built from 14 residues. Looked up from germline, CDR1 is SGHTA and CDR2 is FQGNSA. V lost 1 base and J lost 3, with 10 bases in between.

The V gene is TRBV20-1, the J gene TRBJ2-7, with D possibly TRBD1 on 5 matching bases. The CDR3 runs to 11 residues. Trimming shortened V by 6 bases and J by 2 bases, and 8 bases separated the two germline ends. The germline V gene encodes CDR1 DFQATT and CDR2 SNEGSKA (reference sequence). This CDR3 reads CSAGRAYEQYF. The CDR3 region has the DNA TGCAGTGCGGGCAGGGCCTACGAGCAGTACTTC.

The V call is TRBV4-3, the J call TRBJ1-5; D not resolved. CDR1 and CDR2 from the germline V gene are LGHNA and YSLEER. This CDR3 has 15 amino acids. V was trimmed by 0 bases and J by 1 base, leaving 7 bases between them. The CDR3 DNA sequence: TGCGCCAGCAGCCAAGACGGGAAGAGCAATCAGCCCCAGCATTTT. Its protein product is CASSQDGKSNQPQHF.

The chain has TRBV5-1 and TRBJ1-1; D may be TRBD1 (5 bases). This CDR3 has 15 residues. CDR1 is SGHRS and CDR2 is YFSETQ in the germline V gene. The V and J ends lost 4 bases and 4 bases respectively, with 17 bases between them. CDR3 nucleotide sequence: TGCGCCAGCAGCATAGAGGACACCGCTGGCACTGAAGCTTTCTTT. It translates to CASSIEDTAGTEAFF.

The chain recombines TRBV4-1 with TRBJ1-5, with D possibly matching TRBD1 (6 bases). Germline V lookup: CDR1 MGHRA, CDR2 YSYEKL. This CDR3 region has 15 residues. The V gene lost 3 bases and the J gene lost 3 bases, with 12 bases spanning the gap. Here the CDR3 reads CASSQDGQTNQPQHF. CDR3 DNA sequence: TGCGCCAGCAGCCAGGACGGACAGACCAATCAGCCCCAGCATTTT.

The V and J genes are TRBV21-1 and TRBJ2-6; TRBD1, as called in the table, went unchecked against the DNA. TRBV21-1 is labeled a pseudogene. The CDR3 has 13 residues. The CDR3 reads CASSILAANVLTF. The CDR3, as DNA: TGTGCCAGCAGCATCTTGGCGGCCAACGTCCTGACTTTC.

The J gene is TRBJ1-4, the V gene TRBV19, with D possibly matching TRBD1 (5 bases). This CDR3 is built from 13 residues. Per germline, CDR1 LNHDA and CDR2 SQIVND (reference sequence). Trimming cost V 7 bases and J 4 bases, with 10 bases left between them. This CDR3 reads CASNGGGNEKLFF. In DNA form, the CDR3 reads TGTGCCAGTAATGGGGGAGGTAATGAAAAACTGTTTTTT.

The chain couples TRBV10-2 to TRBJ2-1, with 7 bases identical to TRBD1. Trimming took 3 bases from V and 3 from J; bases not matched to a gene: 5. The length of the CDR3 is 15 residues. CDR1 is WSHSY, CDR2 SAAADI, per germline. The DNA for the CDR3 is TGCGCCAGCAGTGAAGAGGGGGCGTACTACAATGAGCAGTTCTTC. This codes for CASSEEGAYYNEQFF.

The chain carries TRBV7-9 and TRBJ1-2; D not resolved. From germline, CDR1 is SEHNR and CDR2 FQNEAQ (reference sequence). Trimming pared 4 bases from V and 5 bases from J, leaving 11 bases between. This CDR3 is 13 amino acids long. The CDR3 loop reads CASSSDGEYGYTF. The CDR3 DNA follows: TGTGCCAGCAGCTCCGACGGGGAATATGGCTACACCTTC.

V and J are TRBV2 and TRBJ1-2; TRBD1 matches at 9 bases. CDR1 and CDR2 from the germline V gene are SNHLY and FYNNEI. J lost 2 bases, V lost 11 bases, and 15 bases had no gene match. The CDR3 sequence is 16 residues long. The CDR3 nucleotides read TGTGCCGTAGGGAGAATTAACAGGGGGCGCAACTATGGCTACACCTTC. This codes for CAVGRINRGRNYGYTF.

The chain is built from TRBV28 and TRBJ1-1; TRBD1 aligns across 8 bases. Germline-derived CDR1 and CDR2 are MDHEN and SYDVKM. V lost 2 bases and J lost 3; bases outside the gene matches: 8. This CDR3 is built from 16 residues. DNA for the CDR3: TGTGCCAGCAGTTTAGTTCAGGGGGCGGGGTACACTGAAGCTTTCTTT. Residues: CASSLVQGAGYTEAFF.

The rearrangement joins TRBV2 to TRBJ1-2; the D gene is possibly TRBD1 (5 bases). Germline loops: CDR1 SNHLY, CDR2 FYNNEI. V lost 4 bases, J lost 5 bases, and 14 bases lay in between. The CDR3 covers 14 residues. The CDR3 loop reads CASSGGGNYYGYTF. CDR3 nucleotide sequence: TGTGCCAGCAGTGGGGGCGGGAATTATTATGGCTACACCTTC.

The chain recombines TRBV27 with TRBJ2-2; 9 bases are a match to TRBD1. Losses at the gene ends were 4 bases for V and 4 bases for J; bases not matched to a gene: 7. Germline V gene data show CDR1 as MNHEY and CDR2 as SMNVEV (reference sequence). The CDR3 totals 16 residues. As DNA, the CDR3 is TGTGCCAGCAGTTCACATACAGGGGGCCTCACCGGGGAGCTGTTTTTT. Protein: CASSSHTGGLTGELFF.

This sequence joins TRBV9 and TRBJ2-7, with 8 bases fitting TRBD2. Germline V gene lookup returns CDR1 SGDLS and CDR2 YYNGEE. V shed 6 bases, J shed 2 bases, and the junction held 7 bases outside the gene matches. This CDR3 is built from 14 residues. The CDR3 reads CASNGGTSAYEQYF. The CDR3 DNA reads as TGTGCCAGCAACGGCGGGACTAGTGCCTACGAGCAGTACTTC.

The chain combines TRBV5-8 with TRBJ2-3; TRBD2 matches 8 bases. CDR1 and CDR2 from the germline V gene are SGHTS and YDEGEE. CDR3 length equals 13 residues. Trimming cost V 7 bases and J 0 bases; bases outside gene matches: 1. CDR3 bases: TGTGCCAGCGGACTAGCTAGCACAGATACGCAGTATTTT. Its translation is CASGLASTDTQYF.